This entry is about one T cell receptor beta chain. RNA transcripts yielded amplified TCR beta CDR3 regions. In the first-round RT-PCR of the TCR CDR3, the HTBI primer set was used. TCRdb ran MiXCR on the multiplex PCR reads and lists one entry per CDR3 protein. The repertoire holds over 700,000 distinct CDR3 sequences, with around 39% as singletons. Germline lookup yields CDR1 ENHRY and CDR2 SYGVKD. V was trimmed by 10 bases and J by 4 bases, leaving 22 bases between them. The length of the CDR3 is 15 residues. The entry originates in a study of T cells in Graves' hyperthyroidism and ophthalmopathy. Across the whole study: Blood from the periphery was taken at initial diagnosis, before any treatment.

The chain recombines TRBV10-3 with TRBJ1-2; D remains ambiguous. This sequence was found in a man younger than 35 with Graves' hyperthyroidism. The sequenced material came from blood. CDR3 protein: CASTESGSWGYGYTF. CDR3 DNA: TGTGCCAGCACCGAAAGCGGGAGTTGGGGCTATGGCTACACCTTC.